These 14 T cell receptor beta chains were all obtained from the same sample, sequenced in a study of blood T cell repertoires in COVID-19. This table comes from immunoSEQ multiplex PCR, and its TCRdb copy is limited to in-frame clones, with some not included. Altogether 100,000 or so clones are present, roughly 80% being singletons, with the ten largest covering less than 35%. Sequenced: peripheral blood. The origin of the receptors is a man in his sixties or seventies with active or convalescent COVID-19.

This clone was seen only a few times. The J gene is TRBJ1-5, the V gene TRBV7-9; 7 nucleotides match TRBD1. Looked up from germline, CDR1 is SEHNR and CDR2 is FQNEAQ (reference sequence). This CDR3 contains 13 residues. The trim removed 6 bases at V and 4 bases at J, leaving 3 bases unmatched. The CDR3 sequence is CASSPTGNQPQHF. The CDR3 DNA reads as TGTGCCAGCAGTCCGACAGGGAATCAGCCCCAGCATTTT.

V is TRBV5-6 and J is TRBJ1-2; no clear D. This CDR3 region has 12 residues. Trimming removed 4 bases from V and 7 bases from J, with 11 bases in between. The germline CDR1 and CDR2 sequences are SGHDT and YYEEEE. CDR3 region: CASSTGSFGYTF. CDR3 nucleotide sequence: TGTGCCAGCAGCACCGGGTCGTTTGGCTACACCTTC.

Notes on this clone: Distinct nucleotide sequences in the sample also encode this CDR3. The rearrangement joins TRBV18 to TRBJ1-3, with D possibly being TRBD1 (5 bases). V dropped 2 bases and J dropped 0 bases, with 8 bases sitting between them. The germline gives CDR1 KGHSH, CDR2 LQKENI. This CDR3 has 15 residues. The chain's CDR3 is CASSPGGASGNTIYF. The CDR3 bases are TGTGCCAGCTCACCAGGCGGGGCCTCTGGAAACACCATATATTTT.

The J gene is TRBJ2-1, the V gene TRBV7-9; TRBD2 matches 9 bases. The V gene end was trimmed by 3 bases and the J gene end by 7 bases; junction bases not matched to a gene: 4. The CDR3 is 14 amino acids. Germline assignment: CDR1 SEHNR and CDR2 FQNEAQ (reference sequence). CDR3 loop: CASSFPSGGNEQFF. The CDR3 coding sequence is TGTGCCAGCAGCTTTCCGAGCGGGGGGAATGAGCAGTTCTTC.

The genes are TRBV10-2 and TRBJ1-1; 9 bases are a match to TRBD1. The CDR3 covers 13 residues. Losses at the gene ends were 5 bases for V and 10 bases for J; bases not matched to a gene: 8. The germline V gene encodes CDR1 WSHSY and CDR2 SAAADI. The CDR3 is CASSKGQGVSAFF. The CDR3, as DNA: TGCGCCAGCAGTAAGGGACAGGGAGTTTCAGCTTTCTTT.

The chain uses TRBV4-1 and TRBJ1-3; TRBD1 might be the D (6 bases). The CDR3 runs 15 residues. V was trimmed by 4 bases and J by 7 bases, leaving 17 bases between them. Germline V CDR1 and CDR2: MGHRA, YSYEKL. The CDR3 DNA is TGCGCCAGCAGCCTAAGCGGGGGCCTAGGGAACACCATATATTTT. This encodes CASSLSGGLGNTIYF.

DNA for the CDR3: TGTGCCAGCAGCCAAGGGACAGGGGGTGTCTACGAGCAGTACTTC. As protein: CASSQGTGGVYEQYF. The chain uses TRBV4-2 and TRBJ2-7; 10 bases agree with TRBD1. This CDR3 is built from 15 residues. Looked up from germline, CDR1 is LGHNA and CDR2 is YNFKEQ. V gave up 1 base and J gave up 3 bases; unmatched junction bases: 3.

This chain uses TRBV18 with TRBJ1-6, with D perhaps TRBD1 (6 bases). CDR1 is KGHSH, CDR2 LQKENI, per germline. This CDR3 contains 14 residues. V gave up 3 bases and J gave up 13 bases, with 16 bases separating them. The CDR3 DNA follows: TGTGCCAGCTCACCGGCAGGGGCCCGAGTGCCCCTCCACTTT. Translated, it gives CASSPAGARVPLHF.

This clone was detected once. The chain links TRBV9 to TRBJ1-1; 8 bases align to TRBD1. The J segment lost 11 bases and the V segment lost 0 bases, leaving 3 bases of the junction unmatched. In germline, CDR1 is SGDLS, CDR2 YYNGEE. The CDR3 runs to 12 residues. The CDR3 region has the DNA TGTGCCAGCAGCGTAGACAGGGGGGTGGCTTTCTTT. Amino acids: CASSVDRGVAFF.

This chain links TRBV9 with TRBJ2-1; no reliable D call. CDR3 length equals 13 residues. Per the germline V gene, CDR1 is SGDLS and CDR2 is YYNGEE. Between the trimmed V and J ends, which lost 0 bases and 8 bases, there was a span of 9 bases. The CDR3 sequence: CASSVVASDEQFF. CDR3 nucleotide sequence: TGTGCCAGCAGCGTAGTAGCTAGTGATGAGCAGTTCTTC. Full variable domain (rest looked up from reference TRBV9 and TRBJ2-1): DSGVTQTPKHLITATGQRVTLRCSPRSGDLSVYWYQQSLDQGLQFLIQYYNGEERAKGNILERFSAQQFPDLHSELNLSSLELGDSALYFCASSVVASDEQFFGPGTRLTVL.

The chain links TRBV6-4 to TRBJ2-2; TRBD1 is a possible D gene (5 bases). The CDR3 is made up of 16 amino acids. V was trimmed by 2 bases and J by 1 base, leaving 11 bases between them. Germline V gives CDR1 MRHNA, CDR2 SNTAGT. The CDR3 sequence: CASSDVKTENTGELFF. CDR3 DNA: TGTGCCAGCAGTGACGTTAAGACAGAGAACACCGGGGAGCTGTTTTTT.

This CDR3 is CASSQSPSGGYEQYF. CDR3 DNA sequence: TGTGCCAGCAGCCAATCTCCTAGCGGGGGATACGAGCAGTACTTC. This rearrangement joins TRBV16 to TRBJ2-7; 10 bases line up with TRBD2. Germline CDR1 is KGHSY and CDR2 is FQNENV. V lost 0 bases and J lost 4; bases outside the gene matches: 3. CDR3 length: 15 amino acids.

V gene TRBV7-9 combines with J gene TRBJ2-2; 11 positions agree with TRBD2. CDR3 length: 19 residues. The germline V gene encodes CDR1 SEHNR and CDR2 FQNEAQ (reference sequence). V lost 4 bases to trimming and J lost 4 bases; unmatched junction nucleotides: 14. For the CDR3, the DNA is TGTGCCAGCAGCTGGCCTCCCCCGGGACTAGCGGAGGGCACCGGGGAGCTGTTTTTT. Translation gives CASSWPPPGLAEGTGELFF.

This chain joins TRBV6-5 and TRBJ2-1, with TRBD2 identical over 7 bases. Unmatched junction bases numbered 7, after V lost 5 bases and J lost 3 bases. The CDR3 sequence is 15 residues long. Germline-derived CDR1 and CDR2 are MNHEY and SVGAGI. The CDR3 protein is CASSPSGTFYNEQFF. CDR3 sequence (DNA): TGTGCCAGCAGTCCCAGCGGGACTTTCTACAATGAGCAGTTCTTC.